This paragraph covers one T cell receptor beta chain sequence. Its antigen is currently unknown. The CDR3 is 14 residues long. CDR1 and CDR2 (germline): SGHTS, YDEGEE. V was shortened by 2 bases and J by 1 base, with 9 bases between the two germline ends. These data come from a study of vaccination effects on CD4 cells after COVID-19. Overall study context: In the ViraFEST assay, antigen-specific CD4+ clonotypes were identified by expansion after peptide-pool stimulation. Post-vaccine specimens were collected at a median of 72 days following the second dose.

Investigators separated out CD4+ T cells once around eleven days of culture had passed. Participants were given two doses of BNT162b2 or mRNA-1273 vaccine. Cultures had half their medium replaced with IL-2 medium on days 3 and 7. The data were produced by immunoSEQ multiplex PCR, yet TCRdb's version contains in-frame clones alone and is incomplete. The table lists about 66,000 clones, under 80% of them singletons. Study-wide results and limits: Early timepoints after infection were absent, and convalescent patients were few in the study.

The sample consisted of CD4+ T cells from PBMCs cultured without peptide, taken after COVID-19 vaccination. The sequence was obtained from a human donor who received a COVID-19 vaccine. The chain combines TRBV5-8 with TRBJ2-5; D call uncertain. CDR3 amino acids: CASSFRAGQETQYF. CDR3 coding DNA: TGTGCCAGCAGCTTCCGGGCAGGCCAAGAGACCCAGTACTTC.